This T cell receptor (beta chain) was observed in a study of CD8 T cells in Susac syndrome. Study results and limitations: Individuals included in the TCR sequencing and HLA analysis were acknowledged by the study to be relatively few in number.

Trimming pared 0 bases from V and 1 base from J, leaving 15 bases between. CDR1 and CDR2 (germline): GTSNPN, SVGIG (reference sequence). The CDR3 extends over 17 amino acids. RNA, at roughly 0.45 to 1 ug, was reverse transcribed with random hexamers. Amplification of the TCR beta CDR3 was carried out by immunoSEQ multiplex PCR, which spanned a total of 54 Vbeta and 13 Jbeta segments. One entry per CDR3 protein results from TCRdb running MiXCR on the immunoSEQ multiplex PCR reads. This table holds about 280,000 distinct CDR3 sequences, roughly 85% found once. Included as multiple sclerosis controls were treatment-naive patients who had stable or active relapsing-remitting disease. Note on this clonotype: Its antigen is undetermined.

J is TRBJ2-2 and V is TRBV30; D may be TRBD1 (5 bases). The sequence was collected from a human donor with multiple sclerosis. What was sequenced was CD8+ T cells from PBMCs. CDR3 sequence (DNA): TGTGCCTGGAGTGTACTCGTCACAGGAGTGAACACCGGGGAGCTGTTTTTT. As protein: CAWSVLVTGVNTGELFF.